Listed below are T cell receptor beta chains from one sample, sequenced in a study of Graves' ophthalmopathy and Graves' hyperthyroidism. TCRdb ran MiXCR on the multiplex PCR reads and lists one entry per CDR3 protein. The sample includes about 1.2 million distinct CDR3 sequences, roughly two fifths of them seen just once. The specimen was peripheral blood or thyroid tissue (not recorded which). These receptors were obtained from an adult man with Graves' hyperthyroidism. Both conserved end residues are part of each CDR3. Fields, in order: D gene, V gene, clone size, J gene, CDR3 length, CDR3 DNA, CDR3 protein. D genes are given only for firm matches. Not all rows give a size; the values are once, few, many and, for expanded clones, a class.

D: .; V: TRBV6-1; size: many; J: TRBJ2-7; length: 15; DNA: TGTGCCAGCAGTGAAATACCGGGACACTCCTACGAGCAGTACTTC; CDR3: CASSEIPGHSYEQYF
D: TRBD2; V: TRBV25-1; size: .; J: TRBJ2-7; length: 16; DNA: TGTGCCAGCAGTGCTAGACCGGGACTAGCGGACTACGAGCAGTACTTC; CDR3: CASSARPGLADYEQYF
D: .; V: TRBV7-9; size: many; J: TRBJ1-1; length: 13; DNA: TGTGCCAGCACCCAAGGCGATCTATCCGAGGCTTTCTTT; CDR3: CASTQGDLSEAFF
D: .; V: TRBV7-7; size: .; J: TRBJ2-5; length: 13; DNA: TGTGCCAGTAGAAAACAGGGACGAGAGACCCAGTACTTC; CDR3: CASRKQGRETQYF
D: .; V: TRBV19; size: many; J: TRBJ2-2; length: 12; DNA: TGTGCCAGTAGTATACTTTCGCGGGAGCTGTTTTTT; CDR3: CASSILSRELFF
D: TRBD1; V: TRBV19; size: .; J: TRBJ2-2; length: 16; DNA: TGTGCCAGTAGTACCCGGGACAGGGGGTTCCCCGGGGAGCTGTTTTTT; CDR3: CASSTRDRGFPGELFF
D: TRBD1; V: TRBV5-1; size: many; J: TRBJ1-1; length: 14; DNA: TGCGCCAGCAGACTGGACAGGGGAGGCACTGAAGCTTTCTTT; CDR3: CASRLDRGGTEAFF
D: TRBD1; V: TRBV29-1; size: .; J: TRBJ2-4; length: 14; DNA: TGCAGCGCTGAGGACAGGGCGTCCAAAAACATTCAGTACTTC; CDR3: CSAEDRASKNIQYF
D: .; V: TRBV6-5; size: .; J: TRBJ2-5; length: 14; DNA: TGTGCCAGCAGTTACTCGGCAGGGTTAGAGACCCAGTACTTC; CDR3: CASSYSAGLETQYF
D: .; V: TRBV19; size: .; J: TRBJ1-1; length: 12; DNA: TGTGCCAGTAGTGGGACTCCAGGTGAAGCTTTCTTT; CDR3: CASSGTPGEAFF
D: .; V: TRBV25-1; size: .; J: TRBJ1-5; length: 14; DNA: TGTGCCAGCTTAGCGCGAATAGGGGGGCAGCCCCAGCATTTT; CDR3: CASLARIGGQPQHF
D: .; V: TRBV11-2; size: many; J: TRBJ1-1; length: 12; DNA: TGTGCCAGCAGCTTTGTGGTCAAGGAAGCTTTCTTT; CDR3: CASSFVVKEAFF
D: TRBD1; V: TRBV2; size: once; J: TRBJ2-2; length: 12; DNA: TGTGCCAGCCAGATGGACAGGCAGGGGCTGTTTTTT; CDR3: CASQMDRQGLFF
D: .; V: TRBV2; size: many; J: TRBJ2-7; length: 14; DNA: TGTGCCAGCAGTGATCGTCGGGTTCCCTACGAGCAGTACTTC; CDR3: CASSDRRVPYEQYF
D: .; V: TRBV2; size: .; J: TRBJ2-3; length: 15; DNA: TGTGCCAGCCTGCTTCGGGACCAAAGCACAGATACGCAGTATTTT; CDR3: CASLLRDQSTDTQYF